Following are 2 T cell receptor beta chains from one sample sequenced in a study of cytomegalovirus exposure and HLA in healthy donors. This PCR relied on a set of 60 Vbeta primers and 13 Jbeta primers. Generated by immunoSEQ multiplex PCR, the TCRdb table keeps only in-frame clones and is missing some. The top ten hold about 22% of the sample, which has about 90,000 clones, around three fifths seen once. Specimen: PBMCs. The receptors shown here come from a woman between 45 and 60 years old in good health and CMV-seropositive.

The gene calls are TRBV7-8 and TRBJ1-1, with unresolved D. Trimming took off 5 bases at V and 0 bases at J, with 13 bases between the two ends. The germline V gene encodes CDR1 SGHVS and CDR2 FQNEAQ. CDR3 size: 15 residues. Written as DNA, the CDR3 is TGTGCCAGCAGCCCCCTGGGAGCAATGAACACTGAAGCTTTCTTT. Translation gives CASSPLGAMNTEAFF.

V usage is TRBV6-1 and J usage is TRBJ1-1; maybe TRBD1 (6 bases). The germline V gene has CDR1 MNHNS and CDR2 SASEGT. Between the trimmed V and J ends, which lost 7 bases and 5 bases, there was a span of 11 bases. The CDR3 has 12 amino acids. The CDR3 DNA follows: TGTGCCAGCACCGAGGGGGAAACTGAAGCTTTCTTT. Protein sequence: CASTEGETEAFF.